These 29 T cell receptor beta chains were all obtained from the same sample, sequenced in a study of post-analysis software for immune sequencing data. Unique molecular identifiers were carried by the TCR beta cDNA libraries. TCRdb reanalysed the PCR reads using MiXCR and keeps one entry per CDR3 protein. This table holds 150,000 to 200,000 distinct CDR3 sequences, roughly 35% found once. This material consisted of blood, taken after autologous hematopoietic stem cell transplantation. The receptors derive from a girl aged 10 to 17 with multiple sclerosis.

This rearrangement joins TRBV6-6 to TRBJ1-5; TRBD1 matches 7 bases. The CDR3 covers 16 residues. J was trimmed by 6 bases and V by 6 bases; bases with no gene match: 14. The germline gives CDR1 MNHNY, CDR2 SVGAGI (reference sequence). The CDR3 DNA follows: TGTGCCAGCAGCCAAGATACAGGACAGGCGGGTCAGCCCCAGCATTTT. This gives the protein CASSQDTGQAGQPQHF.

J is TRBJ2-3 and V is TRBV7-2, with 9 nucleotides matching TRBD2. The CDR3 length is 15 residues. Trimming cost V 4 bases and J 4 bases; bases outside gene matches: 6. The germline gives CDR1 SGHTA, CDR2 FQGNSA. CDR3 loop: CASSYGTSFSDTQYF. The CDR3 nucleotides read TGTGCCAGCAGCTACGGGACTAGCTTCTCAGATACGCAGTATTTT.

This clonotype was observed many times. At one boundary the junction diverges from the germline segment, which might be a read error. The chain has TRBV12-3 or TRBV12-4 and TRBJ2-3; 7 bases are shared with TRBD1. The CDR3 loop spans 14 amino acids. CDR3 amino acids: CASSNRDSTNTQYF. The CDR3 nucleotides read TGTGCCAGCAGCAACCGGGACAGCACAAATACGCAGTATTTT.

The gene calls are TRBV9 and TRBJ2-5, with TRBD2 matching 7 bases. J was trimmed by 5 bases and V by 0 bases; bases with no gene match: 10. Germline CDR1 and CDR2: SGDLS and YYNGEE. The CDR3 is 16 amino acids. CDR3 in DNA: TGTGCCAGCAGCGTAGGATGGGGGGGAGCCACGGAGACCCAGTACTTC. This translates into CASSVGWGGATETQYF.

This chain links TRBV4-2 with TRBJ2-1; 11 bases fit TRBD2. The CDR3 loop spans 15 amino acids. V lost 2 bases and J lost 9; bases outside the gene matches: 6. CDR1 is LGHNA, CDR2 YNFKEQ, per germline. CDR3 in amino acids: CASSQFGGTSGEQFF. The DNA for the CDR3 is TGTGCCAGCAGCCAATTTGGAGGGACTAGCGGTGAGCAGTTCTTC.

The chain couples TRBV7-8 to TRBJ1-1; D is unclear. The germline CDR1 and CDR2 sequences are SGHVS and FQNEAQ. Deletions cut 4 bases from V and 5 bases from J, with 14 bases between. The CDR3 consists of 14 residues. The CDR3 region is CASSSLPGWTEAFF. CDR3 nucleotide sequence: TGTGCCAGCAGCTCCCTCCCCGGATGGACTGAAGCTTTCTTT.

This clonotype was counted many times. The rearrangement joins TRBV29-1 to TRBJ2-3; D not resolved. Germline V lookup: CDR1 SQVTM, CDR2 ANQGSEA. Between the trimmed V and J ends, which lost 2 bases and 2 bases, there was a span of 11 bases. This CDR3 is built from 14 residues. In DNA form, the CDR3 reads TGCAGCGTTGAATTCTGGCTCTCCACAGATACGCAGTATTTT. Residues: CSVEFWLSTDTQYF.

This clonotype was counted between two and nine times. The genes are TRBV11-3 and TRBJ2-1, with 12 positions matching TRBD2. The CDR3 contains 16 residues. Losses at the gene ends were 5 bases for V and 5 bases for J; bases not matched to a gene: 7. Germline V CDR1 and CDR2: SGHNT, YENEEA. The CDR3 bases are TGTGCCAGCAGCGTCGGACTAGCGGGGCGAGACAATGAGCAGTTCTTC. Its protein is CASSVGLAGRDNEQFF.

This sequence joins TRBV20-1 and TRBJ1-4; 8 bases line up with TRBD1. There are 14 residues in the CDR3. Germline CDR1 DFQATT, CDR2 SNEGSKA (reference sequence). Trimming removed 5 bases from V and 8 bases from J; junction bases left unmatched: 10. The CDR3: CSAPSRGLREKLFF. CDR3 DNA: TGCAGTGCTCCATCCAGGGGGCTTAGGGAAAAACTGTTTTTT.

J is TRBJ1-1 and V is TRBV6-5; 10 bases are shared with TRBD1. The CDR3 contains 15 residues. V shed 0 bases and J 6 bases; nucleotides not matched to a gene: 4. Per the germline V gene, CDR1 is MNHEY and CDR2 is SVGAGI. The CDR3 loop reads CASSYSRDRGPEAFF. In nucleotides, the CDR3 is TGTGCCAGCAGTTACTCCCGGGACAGGGGCCCTGAAGCTTTCTTT.

This chain links TRBV14 with TRBJ2-7; D may be TRBD1 (6 bases). Trimming took off 3 bases at V and 3 bases at J, with 18 bases between the two ends. Germline CDR1 and CDR2: SGHDN and FVKESK. This CDR3 comprises 16 residues. CDR3 DNA sequence: TGTGCCAGCAGCCATCGAGGGGGACGTCAACGCTACGAGCAGTACTTC. Its protein is CASSHRGGRQRYEQYF.

This clonotype was recorded only once. This sequence joins TRBV9 and TRBJ2-5; maybe TRBD1 (6 bases). The J call may be wrong; the DNA end is better matched by TRBJ2-7. Germline V gene sequence: CDR1 SGDLS, CDR2 YYNGEE. CDR3 size: 15 residues. The chain's CDR3 is CASSPGQTNRDEQYF. CDR3 DNA: TGTGCCAGCAGCCCCGGACAGACCAATAGGGACGAGCAGTACTTC.

There are many counts of this clonotype. The chain uses TRBV20-1 and TRBJ1-1; possibly TRBD1 for D (5 bases). From germline, CDR1 is DFQATT and CDR2 SNEGSKA (reference sequence). V was cut by 6 bases and J by 0 bases, with 11 bases left in between. The CDR3 spans 13 residues. This chain's CDR3 is CSAPQGLNTEAFF. The DNA for the CDR3 is TGCAGTGCGCCTCAGGGACTGAACACTGAAGCTTTCTTT.

The CDR3 DNA reads as TGTGCCAGCAGCTCACATGCCAGGGGGCTGGGCAAAAACATTCAGTACTTC. It is translated as CASSSHARGLGKNIQYF. The rearrangement links TRBV7-2 to TRBJ2-4; 8 nucleotides line up with TRBD1. CDR1 and CDR2 from the germline V gene are SGHTA and FQGNSA. The CDR3 is 17 residues long. Germline trimming cut 4 bases from V and 3 bases from J; bases unmatched to any gene: 11.

This chain connects TRBV20-1 to TRBJ2-3; the D gene could be TRBD1 or TRBD2 (5 bases each). V was shortened by 6 bases and J by 1 base, with 11 bases between the two germline ends. The CDR3 spans 13 residues. Germline assignment: CDR1 DFQATT and CDR2 SNEGSKA (reference sequence). CDR3 DNA: TGCAGTGCAGGGGAGTATGGCACAGATACGCAGTATTTT. Translated, it gives CSAGEYGTDTQYF.

The table lists this clonotype with a count of one. The rearrangement links TRBV29-1 to TRBJ2-1, with D perhaps being TRBD1 or TRBD2 (7 bases each). The CDR3 length is 15 residues. Trimming removed 4 bases at V and 1 base at J, with 14 bases between. The germline CDR1 and CDR2 sequences are SQVTM and ANQGSEA. The CDR3 sequence: CSVGTGAGSYNEQFF. Written as DNA, the CDR3 is TGCAGCGTTGGGACAGGAGCGGGGTCCTACAATGAGCAGTTCTTC.

V and J are TRBV7-9 and TRBJ2-1, with D unresolved. The germline V gene encodes CDR1 SEHNR and CDR2 FQNEAQ (reference sequence). Trimming took off 5 bases at V and 8 bases at J, with 10 bases between the two ends. The CDR3 is 12 residues long. CDR3 nucleotides: TGTGCCAGCAGCCCCCCGGGTGATGAGCAGTTCTTC. This gives the protein CASSPPGDEQFF. Full variable domain (remainder filled in from reference TRBV7-9 and TRBJ2-1): DTGVSQNPRHKITKRGQNVTFRCDPISEHNRLYWYRQTLGQGPEFLTYFQNEAQLEKSRLLSDRFSAERPKGSFSTLEIQRTEQGDSAMYLCASSPPGDEQFFGPGTRLTVL.

This clonotype was counted a few times. The chain uses TRBV20-1 and TRBJ1-5; TRBD1 matches 7 bases. The CDR3 consists of 14 residues. The V gene's germline CDR1 is DFQATT and CDR2 SNEGSKA (reference sequence). V was pared by 4 bases and J by 4 bases, with 7 bases of the junction left unmatched. The CDR3 is CSAMEGAQNQPQHF. In nucleotides, the CDR3 is TGCAGTGCTATGGAGGGGGCGCAGAATCAGCCCCAGCATTTT.

This clonotype has only a few counts. The chain is built from TRBV9 and TRBJ2-7; D gene uncertain. Between the trimmed V and J ends, which lost 0 bases and 3 bases, there was a span of 16 bases. Germline CDR1 and CDR2: SGDLS and YYNGEE. The CDR3 sequence is 16 residues long. DNA of the CDR3: TGTGCCAGCAGCGTAGATGGGTGGTTCGACCGCTACGAGCAGTACTTC. This codes for CASSVDGWFDRYEQYF.

The chain has TRBV7-2 and TRBJ2-3; 9 bases match TRBD2. V shed 1 base and J 4 bases; nucleotides not matched to a gene: 6. The CDR3 has 16 residues. CDR1 SGHTA and CDR2 FQGNSA come from the germline V gene. The CDR3: CASSLETSGFSDTQYF. CDR3 bases: TGTGCCAGCAGCTTAGAGACTAGCGGTTTCTCAGATACGCAGTATTTT.

This clonotype has more than one count but fewer than ten. This sequence joins TRBV30 and TRBJ2-2; no clear D gene. From germline, CDR1 is GTSNPN and CDR2 SVGIG (reference sequence). CDR3 length: 14 amino acids. The V and J ends lost 0 bases and 4 bases respectively, with 9 bases between them. In DNA, the CDR3 is TGTGCCTGGAGTGTATATGCTCCCACCGGGGAGCTGTTTTTT. Encoded protein: CAWSVYAPTGELFF. Based on the CDR3 plus reference TRBV30 and TRBJ2-2, the full variable domain is SQTIHQWPATLVQPVGSPLSLECTVEGTSNPNLYWYRQAAGRGLQLLFYSVGIGQISSEVPQNLSASRPQDRQFILSSKKLLLSDSGFYLCAWSVYAPTGELFFGEGSRLTVL.

This clonotype came up many times. The rearrangement links TRBV7-2 to TRBJ2-1; 8 nucleotides agree with TRBD2. CDR3 length: 16 amino acids. Germline CDR1 reads SGHTA; CDR2 reads FQGNSA. With 2 bases clipped from V and 0 bases from J, the junction kept 3 bases outside the gene matches. The CDR3 sequence is CASSLWSGSSYNEQFF. CDR3 in DNA: TGTGCCAGCAGCTTATGGAGCGGGAGCTCCTACAATGAGCAGTTCTTC.

This clonotype was seen at least ten times. The genes are TRBV29-1 and TRBJ2-5, with TRBD2 identical over 9 bases. Germline-derived CDR1 and CDR2 are SQVTM and ANQGSEA. Trimming at V came to 4 bases and at J to 0 bases, leaving 18 bases not matched to a gene. The CDR3 has 19 amino acids. CDR3 loop: CSVAIGNSGSSGYQETQYF. The CDR3 coding sequence is TGCAGCGTTGCAATCGGGAATAGCGGGAGCTCTGGGTACCAAGAGACCCAGTACTTC.

This clonotype was detected ten times or more. This chain uses TRBV29-1 with TRBJ1-2; maybe TRBD1 (6 bases). Germline CDR1 SQVTM, CDR2 ANQGSEA. Deletions cut 0 bases from V and 6 bases from J, with 14 bases between. The CDR3 has 14 amino acids. This chain's CDR3 is CSVEDPTGIDGYTF. The CDR3 nucleotides read TGCAGCGTTGAAGACCCGACAGGTATCGATGGCTACACCTTC. The full variable domain, completed using reference TRBV29-1 and TRBJ1-2, is SAVISQKPSRDICQRGTSLTIQCQVDSQVTMMFWYRQQPGQSLTLIATANQGSEATYESGFVIDKFPISRPNLTFSTLTVSNMSPEDSSIYLCSVEDPTGIDGYTFGSGTRLTVV.

For this clonotype: It may be a read error: a sequence one base away is much more abundant. The rearrangement uses TRBV4-1 and TRBJ2-5; 7 bases are shared with TRBD2. With 1 base clipped from V and 2 bases from J, the junction kept 13 bases outside the gene matches. From germline, CDR1 is MGHRA and CDR2 YSYEKL. The CDR3 has 18 amino acids. The CDR3 loop is CASSQVGGLVGGQETQYF. The DNA of the CDR3 is TGCGCCAGCAGCCAAGTTGGAGGACTAGTGGGAGGACAAGAGACCCAGTACTTC.

This clonotype was detected a few times. This rearrangement joins TRBV28 to TRBJ2-5; TRBD1 agrees at 9 bases. CDR1 and CDR2 from the germline V gene are MDHEN and SYDVKM. The CDR3 is 13 amino acids. The ends lost 8 bases at V and 5 bases at J; junction bases unmatched: 6. The CDR3 loop reads CASLDRGGETQYF. CDR3 coding DNA: TGTGCCAGCCTTGACAGGGGGGGGGAGACCCAGTACTTC.

This clonotype was observed a few times. The chain is built from TRBV5-5 and TRBJ2-5; TRBD1 matches at 7 bases. CDR3 length: 16 residues. CDR1 and CDR2 (germline): SGHKS, YYEKEE (reference sequence). Unmatched junction bases numbered 10, after V lost 3 bases and J lost 2 bases. DNA of the CDR3: TGTGCCAGCAGCTCGGTGACAGGGATAGAGCAAGAGACCCAGTACTTC. Residues: CASSSVTGIEQETQYF. The variable domain in full, completed from reference TRBV5-5 and TRBJ2-5, reads DAGVTQSPTHLIKTRGQQVTLRCSPISGHKSVSWYQQVLGQGPQFIFQYYEKEERGRGNFPDRFSARQFPNYSSELNVNALLLGDSALYLCASSSVTGIEQETQYFGPGTRLLVL.

The chain joins TRBV13 to TRBJ2-5; TRBD1 is a possible D gene (5 bases). Trimming removed 5 bases at V and 3 bases at J, with 13 bases between. This CDR3 contains 14 residues. CDR1 is PRHDT and CDR2 is FYEKMQ in the germline V gene (reference sequence). For the CDR3, the DNA is TGTGCCAGCAGCCCTTTGACAGTCAAAGAGACCCAGTACTTC. Translated, it gives CASSPLTVKETQYF.

This chain connects TRBV19 to TRBJ1-1, with 9 positions matching TRBD1. From germline, CDR1 is LNHDA and CDR2 SQIVND (reference sequence). Unmatched junction bases numbered 7, after V lost 3 bases and J lost 5 bases. CDR3 size: 15 residues. This CDR3 is CASSITQGASTEAFF. Here the CDR3 DNA reads TGTGCCAGTAGTATCACACAGGGGGCGTCGACTGAAGCTTTCTTT.